Listed below are T cell receptor beta chains from one sample, sequenced in a study of identical twins. MiXCR, run by TCRdb on the 5' RACE reads, gives a single entry per CDR3 protein. The sample lists about 890,000 distinct CDR3 sequences, roughly an eighth occurring once. The sample was also reused in another study, on yellow fever vaccine responses in identical twins.

The sample consisted of PBMCs. The receptors here all came from a woman younger than 35 in good health. Both conserved end residues are part of each CDR3. A D gene is named only where the DNA matches it firmly. Expanded clones are given a class, and other clones once, few, many or no size at all.

J | D | V | size | DNA | CDR3
TRBJ2-1 | TRBD2 | TRBV24-1 | many | TGTGCCACCAGTGTGCCGAGCGGGATGGGGGAGCAGTTCTTC | CATSVPSGMGEQFF
TRBJ1-1 | TRBD1 | TRBV12-3/TRBV12-4 | few | TGTGCCAGCAGTTCCCGGACAGGGAGGCTAATCTCTGAAGCTTTCTTT | CASSSRTGRLISEAFF
TRBJ2-5 | . | TRBV5-1 | . | TGCGCCAGCAGCTTGGTTGGCGGATACGAGACCCAGTACTTC | CASSLVGGYETQYF
TRBJ2-3 | . | TRBV24-1 | . | TGTGCCACCAGTGATTTCGCCAGGGTCAGCACAGATACGCAGTATTTT | CATSDFARVSTDTQYF
TRBJ1-1 | . | TRBV10-3 | many | TGTGCCATCAGTGAGTCGAGAAACACTGAAGCTTTCTTT | CAISESRNTEAFF
TRBJ1-2 | . | TRBV20-1 | few | TGCAGTGGCGAGGGGACTAACTATGGCTACACCTTC | CSGEGTNYGYTF
TRBJ2-2 | TRBD2 | TRBV24-1 | . | TGTGCCACCAGCCCCACCGGGACTAGCGGGACATACACCGGGGAGCTGTTTTTT | CATSPTGTSGTYTGELFF
TRBJ2-2 | . | TRBV4-1 | few | TGCGCCAGCAGCCCCCAGGAAATCGCGAACACCGGGGAGCTGTTTTTT | CASSPQEIANTGELFF
TRBJ2-7 | TRBD2 | TRBV20-1 | many | TGCAGTGCTAGAGATGAGCGGGGAAACTCCTACGAGCAGTACTTC | CSARDERGNSYEQYF
TRBJ1-5 | . | TRBV4-1 | . | TGCGCCAGCAGCCAAGATTCTGGGTTTCGCAATCAGCCCCAGCATTTT | CASSQDSGFRNQPQHF
TRBJ2-2 | TRBD2 | TRBV20-1 | . | TGCAGTGCAAAGGGACTAGCTTCCGGTGGCGGGGAGCTGTTTTTT | CSAKGLASGGGELFF
TRBJ1-4 | . | TRBV5-1 | few | TGCGCCAGCAGCTCTACAGAATATAATGAAAAACTGTTTTTT | CASSSTEYNEKLFF
TRBJ1-3 | TRBD1 | TRBV28 | few | TGTGCCAGCAGAAGGGACAGGGTCTCTGGAAACACCATATATTTT | CASRRDRVSGNTIYF
TRBJ2-3 | TRBD2 | TRBV9 | few | TGTGCCAGCAGCCAGACGACTAGCGGGATCACGCAGTATTTT | CASSQTTSGITQYF
TRBJ1-2 | . | TRBV27 | many | TGTGCCAGCAGCCTCAACCCTAACTATGGCTACACCTTC | CASSLNPNYGYTF
TRBJ2-1 | TRBD1 | TRBV4-1 | many | TGCGCCAGCAGCCAACCGTTCCGGGACAGATACAATGAGCAGTTCTTC | CASSQPFRDRYNEQFF
TRBJ2-2 | . | TRBV20-1 | . | TGCAGTGCTAGATCAATAGGAACCGGGGAGCTGTTTTTT | CSARSIGTGELFF
TRBJ2-1 | TRBD2 | TRBV6-1 | . | TGTGCCAGCAGTGACGACCCTAGCGGGCTTTACAATGAGCAGTTCTTC | CASSDDPSGLYNEQFF